A single sample gave rise to the 23 T cell receptor beta chains below, sequenced in a study of blood T cell repertoires in COVID-19. The data were produced by immunoSEQ multiplex PCR, yet TCRdb's version contains in-frame clones alone and is incomplete. The sample yields over 130,000 clones, around 78% seen once. Sequencing was performed on peripheral blood. The receptors were sampled from a woman of 80 years or more with active or convalescent COVID-19.

The chain links TRBV7-9 to TRBJ2-1; D may be TRBD1 (5 bases). Trimming shortened V by 3 bases and J by 4 bases, and 13 bases separated the two germline ends. This CDR3 spans 15 amino acids. CDR1 and CDR2 (germline): SEHNR, FQNEAQ (reference sequence). This CDR3 reads CASSFVREVYNEQFF. CDR3 in DNA: TGTGCCAGCAGCTTTGTCAGGGAAGTGTACAATGAGCAGTTCTTC. The full variable domain, its missing parts supplied by reference TRBV7-9 and TRBJ2-1, is DTGVSQNPRHKITKRGQNVTFRCDPISEHNRLYWYRQTLGQGPEFLTYFQNEAQLEKSRLLSDRFSAERPKGSFSTLEIQRTEQGDSAMYLCASSFVREVYNEQFFGPGTRLTVL.

The rearrangement uses TRBV5-6 and TRBJ1-2; no clear D gene. Germline assignment: CDR1 SGHDT and CDR2 YYEEEE. The V and J ends lost 3 bases and 6 bases respectively, with 15 bases between them. CDR3 length: 14 residues. The DNA of the CDR3 is TGTGCCAGCAGCTATCCAACCACGCGGAATGGCTACACCTTC. Its translation is CASSYPTTRNGYTF.

V is TRBV2 and J is TRBJ2-5, with TRBD2 matching 10 bases. The CDR3 is 14 amino acids. Germline V gene sequence: CDR1 SNHLY, CDR2 FYNNEI. Losses at the gene ends were 8 bases for V and 2 bases for J; bases not matched to a gene: 5. This chain's CDR3 is CASGAGGRQETQYF. Written as DNA, the CDR3 is TGTGCCAGCGGAGCGGGGGGGCGGCAAGAGACCCAGTACTTC.

This chain uses TRBV30 with TRBJ1-2; a weak D match, TRBD1 (6 bases). The length of the CDR3 is 12 residues. Germline V gene lookup returns CDR1 GTSNPN and CDR2 SVGIG (reference sequence). Deletions cut 5 bases from V and 8 bases from J, with 15 bases between. Written as DNA, the CDR3 is TGTGCCTGGGGGGGAAGGACAGCCGGCTACACCTTC. Protein product: CAWGGRTAGYTF. The variable domain in full, completed from reference TRBV30 and TRBJ1-2, reads SQTIHQWPATLVQPVGSPLSLECTVEGTSNPNLYWYRQAAGRGLQLLFYSVGIGQISSEVPQNLSASRPQDRQFILSSKKLLLSDSGFYLCAWGGRTAGYTFGSGTRLTVV.

V usage is TRBV18 and J usage is TRBJ1-5; D is uncertain. This CDR3 has 15 residues. Germline CDR1 is KGHSH and CDR2 is LQKENI. The V end lost 1 base, the J end lost 4 bases, and 11 bases lay between the germline ends. CDR3 sequence: CASSPRSGGNQPQHF. Written as DNA, the CDR3 is TGTGCCAGCTCACCACGATCGGGAGGGAATCAGCCCCAGCATTTT.

The gene calls are TRBV3-1 (or the pseudogene TRBV3-2) and TRBJ2-3; D perhaps matches TRBD2 (5 bases). The germline gives CDR1 LGHDT, CDR2 YNNKEL (reference sequence). The CDR3 contains 15 residues. Trimming took off 5 bases at V and 2 bases at J, with 14 bases between the two ends. The CDR3 DNA is TGTGCCAGCAGCGCCCGAATCCGGGACACAGATACGCAGTATTTT. Protein product: CASSARIRDTDTQYF.

The CDR3 DNA sequence: TGTGCCAGTAGAGGACAGGGGGCCTACAATGAGCAGTTCTTC. It is translated as CASRGQGAYNEQFF. The chain uses TRBV19 and TRBJ2-1; 10 positions match TRBD1. The J segment lost 2 bases and the V segment lost 6 bases, leaving 1 base of the junction unmatched. In germline, CDR1 is LNHDA, CDR2 SQIVND (reference sequence). The CDR3 runs 14 residues.

This chain's CDR3 is CASSLTGSYGANVLTF. DNA for the CDR3: TGTGCCAGCAGTTTGACAGGGAGTTATGGGGCCAACGTCCTGACTTTC. V and J are TRBV28 and TRBJ2-6; 7 nucleotides line up with TRBD1. Germline-derived CDR1 and CDR2 are MDHEN and SYDVKM. The CDR3 totals 16 residues. The trim removed 3 bases at V and 3 bases at J, leaving 5 bases unmatched.

This chain joins TRBV4-1 and TRBJ2-7, with a possible D match to TRBD1 (6 bases). The CDR3 has 14 residues. V was cut by 1 base and J by 3 bases, with 10 bases left in between. Germline CDR1 is MGHRA and CDR2 is YSYEKL. The chain's CDR3 is CASSQVGTNYEQYF. CDR3 DNA sequence: TGCGCCAGCAGCCAAGTGGGGACAAACTACGAGCAGTACTTC.

The rearrangement uses TRBV6-5 and TRBJ1-2; no definite D call. V was pared by 2 bases and J by 4 bases, with 17 bases between. Germline lookup yields CDR1 MNHEY and CDR2 SVGAGI. CDR3 size: 16 residues. The CDR3 sequence: CASSYVTNSFGYGYTF. The DNA for the CDR3 is TGTGCCAGCAGTTACGTGACAAACAGCTTCGGCTATGGCTACACCTTC.

This sequence joins TRBV27 and TRBJ2-7; no clear D gene. The CDR3 runs to 13 residues. Trimming pared 3 bases from V and 0 bases from J, leaving 6 bases between. CDR1 and CDR2 from the germline V gene are MNHEY and SMNVEV (reference sequence). The CDR3 nucleotides read TGTGCCAGCAGTTTTGGCACCTCCTACGAGCAGTACTTC. It encodes CASSFGTSYEQYF.

This chain joins TRBV6-5 and TRBJ1-4; 8 bases map to TRBD1. J lost 3 bases, V lost 4 bases, and 7 bases had no gene match. The length of the CDR3 is 16 residues. Germline CDR1 MNHEY, CDR2 SVGAGI. The CDR3 DNA follows: TGTGCCAGCAGTTCCATACCGACAGGGGCTAATGAAAAACTGTTTTTT. Translated, it gives CASSSIPTGANEKLFF.

The V gene is TRBV6-5, the J gene TRBJ1-3, with TRBD1 as a possible D gene (5 bases). The germline gives CDR1 MNHEY, CDR2 SVGAGI. CDR3 length: 14 amino acids. V lost 6 bases and J lost 0, with 9 bases in between. The CDR3 protein is CASRVDSSGNTIYF. The CDR3 region has the DNA TGTGCCAGCAGAGTAGACAGCTCTGGAAACACCATATATTTT.

Details on this clone: Sequence at one end of the junction differs from germline and may be a read error. The V and J genes are TRBV5-1 and TRBJ1-1; tentative D call: TRBD1 (5 bases). The CDR3 is made up of 12 amino acids. Germline CDR1 reads SGHRS; CDR2 reads YFSETQ. The chain's CDR3 is CASSLASGSRVF. In DNA form, the CDR3 reads TGCGCCAGCAGCTTGGCTTCAGGGTCTAGGGTCTTT.

The chain combines TRBV7-6 with TRBJ1-3; D gene unclear. The germline V gene encodes CDR1 SGHVS and CDR2 FNYEAQ. Trimming removed 11 bases at V and 8 bases at J, with 22 bases between. There are 14 residues in the CDR3. The CDR3 is CASRRAASGDTIYF. The CDR3 nucleotides read TGTGCCTCCCGGAGGGCAGCCAGTGGGGACACCATATATTTT. The full variable domain, with the rest looked up from reference TRBV7-6 and TRBJ1-3, is GAGVSQSPRYKVTKRGQDVALRCDPISGHVSLYWYRQALGQGPEFLTYFNYEAQQDKSGLPNDRFSAERPEGSISTLTIQRTEQRDSAMYRCASRRAASGDTIYFGEGSWLTVV.

This clone was observed once. The chain has TRBV28 and TRBJ1-5; 9 nucleotides align to TRBD1. The CDR3 totals 18 residues. Germline-derived CDR1 and CDR2 are MDHEN and SYDVKM. V was clipped by 5 bases and J by 2 bases; unmatched bases: 13. CDR3 sequence: CASSAHRGLSIGNQPQHF. CDR3 nucleotides: TGTGCCAGCAGTGCCCACAGGGGGCTGTCTATTGGCAATCAGCCCCAGCATTTT.

The CDR3 loop reads CASSEQGRGSGNTIYF. CDR3 bases: TGTGCCAGCAGTGAACAGGGTCGTGGGTCAGGAAACACCATATATTTT. V is TRBV6-1 and J is TRBJ1-3; perhaps TRBD1 as D (5 bases). From germline, CDR1 is MNHNS and CDR2 SASEGT. With 2 bases removed from V and 4 bases from J, the gap between germline ends came to 15 bases. CDR3 length equals 16 residues.

This clone was seen once. J is TRBJ2-7 and V is TRBV2; 8 nucleotides align to TRBD2. CDR1 SNHLY and CDR2 FYNNEI come from the germline V gene. This CDR3 is 14 amino acids long. The V segment lost 3 bases and the J segment 6 bases; nucleotides outside the gene matches: 7. CDR3 amino acids: CASSEGGGRFEQYF. CDR3 nucleotides: TGTGCCAGCAGTGAGGGCGGGGGGAGGTTCGAGCAGTACTTC.

The V call is TRBV9, the J call TRBJ2-1; 15 bases map to TRBD2. Germline values: CDR1 SGDLS, CDR2 YYNGEE. After removal of 1 base from V and 4 bases from J, the junction contained 15 bases not matched to a gene. The CDR3 runs 21 residues. CDR3 residues: CASSVSRGTSGGSRAYNEQFF. The CDR3 region has the DNA TGTGCCAGCAGCGTATCTCGAGGGACTAGCGGGGGGTCACGCGCGTACAATGAGCAGTTCTTC.

This clone was counted at least ten times. V gene TRBV30 combines with J gene TRBJ1-1; D call uncertain. The CDR3 extends over 14 amino acids. V lost 2 bases, J lost 4 bases, and 14 bases lay in between. The germline gives CDR1 GTSNPN, CDR2 SVGIG (reference sequence). CDR3 in amino acids: CAWSSTGFGTEAFF. CDR3 coding DNA: TGTGCCTGGAGTTCGACTGGGTTTGGCACTGAAGCTTTCTTT.

J is TRBJ1-2 and V is TRBV9; weak D call: TRBD1 (6 bases). The germline gives CDR1 SGDLS, CDR2 YYNGEE. V lost 4 bases and J lost 1, with 14 bases in between. The CDR3 covers 15 residues. CDR3 sequence (DNA): TGTGCCAGCAGCCCCCGGACAGATAGTAACTATGGCTACACCTTC. Amino acids: CASSPRTDSNYGYTF.

The chain carries TRBV7-6 and TRBJ2-1, with D unresolved. V was clipped by 3 bases and J by 0 bases, with 3 bases between them. Germline V gives CDR1 SGHVS, CDR2 FNYEAQ. The CDR3 is 13 residues long. The CDR3 loop is CASSFSSYNEQFF. The CDR3 nucleotides read TGTGCCAGCAGCTTTAGCTCCTACAATGAGCAGTTCTTC.

The chain carries TRBV5-1 and TRBJ1-1; the D is unclear. The CDR3 runs to 14 residues. V was pared by 1 base and J by 0 bases, with 7 bases between. In germline, CDR1 is SGHRS, CDR2 YFSETQ. The CDR3 sequence is CASSLLQMNTEAFF. CDR3 sequence (DNA): TGCGCCAGCAGCTTGTTACAGATGAACACTGAAGCTTTCTTT.